A single sample is the source of the 21 T cell receptor beta chains below, sequenced in a study of T cells after yellow fever vaccination. Using its own MiXCR run on the 5' RACE reads, TCRdb lists one record per CDR3 protein. Found here are about 75,000 distinct CDR3 sequences, approximately 7.3% of them singletons; the top ten hold approximately 30%. The material sequenced was CD8+ T cells sorted from PBMCs, taken more than 8 days after the first yellow fever vaccination. The source of these receptors is a man between 18 and 35 years old who received the YFV17D yellow fever vaccine.

The chain employs TRBV5-4 and TRBJ2-1; D call uncertain. V gave up 7 bases and J gave up 8 bases, with 16 bases separating them. Germline lookup yields CDR1 SGHNT and CDR2 YYREEE (reference sequence). This CDR3 contains 13 residues. The CDR3 DNA follows: TGTGCCAGCGGTTGGGTCGGGTCATATGAGCAGTTCTTC. As protein: CASGWVGSYEQFF.

Many counts were recorded for this clonotype. V gene TRBV12-3 or TRBV12-4 combines with J gene TRBJ2-3, with TRBD1 matching over 11 bases. This CDR3 is 15 amino acids long. The J segment lost 4 bases and the V segment lost 3 bases, leaving 3 bases of the junction unmatched. For the CDR3, the DNA is TGTGCCAGCAGTTTGGGACAGGGGGGCGCAGATACGCAGTATTTT. It translates to CASSLGQGGADTQYF.

This clonotype was seen more than once but under ten times. The genes are TRBV12-3 or TRBV12-4 and TRBJ1-2; tentatively, D is TRBD1 (5 bases). This CDR3 region has 12 residues. V lost 2 bases and J 14 bases, leaving 15 bases between the germline ends. The CDR3 DNA reads as TGTGCCAGCAGTTTACAGGCCTCCGGGGCGACCTTC. Its translation is CASSLQASGATF.

This clonotype was seen at least ten times. The rearrangement uses TRBV20-1 and TRBJ2-2, with a weak D call TRBD1 (5 bases). The CDR3 has 12 amino acids. V was clipped by 0 bases and J by 6 bases, with 5 bases between them. Germline V gene lookup returns CDR1 DFQATT and CDR2 SNEGSKA (reference sequence). In DNA form, the CDR3 reads TGCAGTGCTAGAGAAGGGGCCGGGGAGCTGTTTTTT. Its protein is CSAREGAGELFF.

This clonotype was observed many times. This rearrangement joins TRBV12-3 or TRBV12-4 to TRBJ1-6; a possible D gene is TRBD1 (5 bases). The V end lost 0 bases, the J end lost 8 bases, and 11 bases lay between the germline ends. The CDR3 runs to 15 residues. DNA of the CDR3: TGTGCCAGCAGTTTAGCACAGGCTAGTTATTCACCCCTCCACTTT. Translated, it gives CASSLAQASYSPLHF.

This clonotype was seen at least ten times. The chain employs TRBV4-3 and TRBJ1-2; D may be TRBD1 (6 bases). Germline lookup yields CDR1 LGHNA and CDR2 YSLEER. V was trimmed by 6 bases and J by 7 bases, leaving 18 bases between them. The CDR3 loop spans 14 amino acids. The CDR3 DNA reads TGCGCCAGCAGGCCGGCAGGGGAGACCTTTGGCTACACCTTC. Protein: CASRPAGETFGYTF.

This clonotype was counted many times. This sequence joins TRBV6-1 and TRBJ1-1; TRBD1 is a possible D gene (5 bases). The germline V and J ends were trimmed by 6 bases and 4 bases, with 15 bases remaining between them. The germline V gene encodes CDR1 MNHNS and CDR2 SASEGT. The CDR3 sequence is 14 residues long. DNA for the CDR3: TGTGCCAGCAGCGACAGCCCGGGCGGCACTGAAGCTTTCTTT. Its translation is CASSDSPGGTEAFF.

The chain is built from TRBV6-1 and TRBJ2-7; possible D gene TRBD1, 6 bases. Germline CDR1 reads MNHNS; CDR2 reads SASEGT. V lost 5 bases and J 2 bases, leaving 13 bases between the germline ends. The CDR3 runs 14 residues. CDR3 loop: CASSPDRTTYEQYV. The CDR3 DNA reads TGTGCCAGCAGTCCAGACAGGACCACCTACGAGCAGTACGTC.

This clonotype has more than one count but fewer than ten. The rearrangement uses TRBV20-1 and TRBJ1-4; 8 bases align to TRBD1. Germline values: CDR1 DFQATT, CDR2 SNEGSKA (reference sequence). Trimming at V came to 5 bases and at J to 4 bases, leaving 12 bases not matched to a gene. CDR3 length: 16 amino acids. CDR3 amino acids: CSAYGTGKNFNEKLFF. The CDR3, as DNA: TGCAGTGCTTATGGGACAGGAAAGAATTTTAATGAAAAACTGTTTTTT.

This clonotype was seen more than once but under ten times. The chain uses TRBV29-1 and TRBJ2-7; perhaps TRBD1 as D (5 bases). Germline V gene lookup returns CDR1 SQVTM and CDR2 ANQGSEA. The CDR3 has 11 residues. The V and J ends lost 7 bases and 6 bases respectively, with 13 bases between them. CDR3 DNA sequence: TGCAGCGCCCTACAGGTCGGCGAGCAGTACTTC. Translation: CSALQVGEQYF.

In its sample, this clonotype was seen a few times. V usage is TRBV4-1 and J usage is TRBJ2-7; maybe TRBD2 (6 bases). The germline gives CDR1 MGHRA, CDR2 YSYEKL. Trimming cost V 0 bases and J 5 bases, with 17 bases left between them. This CDR3 comprises 16 residues. The CDR3 reads CASSQEFAGMKDEQYF. The CDR3 coding sequence is TGCGCCAGCAGCCAAGAGTTCGCGGGAATGAAAGACGAGCAGTACTTC.

In this sample, this clonotype turned up many times. The V call is TRBV7-3, the J call TRBJ2-3; 9 bases fit TRBD2. J was trimmed by 5 bases and V by 5 bases; bases with no gene match: 5. The CDR3 contains 14 residues. Germline loops: CDR1 SGHTA, CDR2 FQGTGA. In DNA form, the CDR3 reads TGTGCCAGCAGCCAAAGCGGGGGGCTAGATACGCAGTATTTT. Translated, it gives CASSQSGGLDTQYF.

This clonotype has only a few counts. This chain connects TRBV24-1 to TRBJ2-6, with D unresolved. In germline, CDR1 is KGHDR, CDR2 SFDVKD. CDR3 length equals 14 residues. Trimming stripped 9 bases from V and 2 bases from J, with 10 bases between. In nucleotides, the CDR3 is TGTGCCACCTCCAACGGGCCTGGGGCCAACGTCCTGACTTTC. Translated, it gives CATSNGPGANVLTF.

This clonotype was picked up many times. The rearrangement joins TRBV29-1 to TRBJ2-4, with D maybe TRBD1 (7 bases). This CDR3 is built from 16 residues. With 1 base removed from V and 0 bases from J, the gap between germline ends came to 13 bases. The germline CDR1 and CDR2 sequences are SQVTM and ANQGSEA. CDR3 nucleotide sequence: TGCAGCGTTGAAGCGCGACAGGGACTAGCCAAAAACATTCAGTACTTC. This sequence encodes CSVEARQGLAKNIQYF.

This clonotype was observed many times. The CDR3 is CASSYWLAGGREQFF. The DNA of the CDR3 is TGTGCCAGCAGTTACTGGCTAGCGGGGGGACGTGAGCAGTTCTTC. This chain uses TRBV6-5 with TRBJ2-1, with 11 nucleotides matching TRBD2. Per the germline V gene, CDR1 is MNHEY and CDR2 is SVGAGI. The CDR3 spans 15 residues. V gave up 1 base and J gave up 9 bases; unmatched junction bases: 5.

This clonotype was counted many times. The gene calls are TRBV27 and TRBJ2-1, with D unclear. The ends were cut back, 1 base at V and 5 bases at J, with 6 bases in the middle. Germline CDR1 reads MNHEY; CDR2 reads SMNVEV (reference sequence). This CDR3 is built from 13 residues. In DNA, the CDR3 is TGTGCCAGCAGTTTATTTGGGAACAATGAGCAGTTCTTC. It encodes CASSLFGNNEQFF.

This clonotype appeared many times. V gene TRBV4-2 combines with J gene TRBJ1-5, with a weak D call TRBD1 (5 bases). The CDR3 sequence is 14 residues long. The V end lost 0 bases, the J end lost 6 bases, and 9 bases lay between the germline ends. Germline assignment: CDR1 LGHNA and CDR2 YNFKEQ. The CDR3: CASSQEKGLQPQHF. The CDR3 DNA reads TGTGCCAGCAGCCAAGAGAAGGGGCTTCAGCCCCAGCATTTT.

In its sample, this clonotype was seen a few times. The chain couples TRBV28 to TRBJ1-2, with D possibly being TRBD1 (5 bases). This CDR3 region has 11 residues. Trimming took off 6 bases at V and 8 bases at J, with 10 bases between the two ends. The germline V gene encodes CDR1 MDHEN and CDR2 SYDVKM. CDR3 amino acids: CASRGLEGYTF. The DNA for the CDR3 is TGTGCCAGCAGGGGGCTGGAGGGCTACACCTTC.

As regards this clonotype: A much larger clone is a single base away; this may be a read error. The CDR3 spells CASSVSGTYNEQYF. DNA for the CDR3: TGTGCCAGCAGTGTCTCAGGAACCTACAATGAGCAGTACTTC. This chain links TRBV27 with TRBJ2-1; no clear D. The DNA matches TRBJ2-7 better at its end, which makes the J call doubtful. This CDR3 is 14 amino acids long. Germline CDR1 is MNHEY and CDR2 is SMNVEV (reference sequence).

This clonotype has at least ten counts. This rearrangement joins TRBV7-6 to TRBJ1-1; possible D gene TRBD1, 6 bases. The CDR3 sequence is 14 residues long. V was clipped by 3 bases and J by 3 bases, with 11 bases between them. Germline values: CDR1 SGHVS, CDR2 FNYEAQ. In DNA form, the CDR3 reads TGTGCCAGCAGCTTGGCTACAGGGTACACTGAAGCTTTCTTT. Translation: CASSLATGYTEAFF.

The chain employs TRBV5-5 and TRBJ2-1; D is uncertain. The CDR3 consists of 16 residues. Per germline, CDR1 SGHKS and CDR2 YYEKEE (reference sequence). V was pared by 0 bases and J by 0 bases, with 10 bases between. CDR3 region: CASSLDSPYSYNEQFF. The CDR3 DNA reads TGTGCCAGCAGCTTGGACAGCCCTTACTCCTACAATGAGCAGTTCTTC.